This TCR beta chain derives from a study of response to subunit inactivated influenza vaccine. This clonotype was counted a few times. TCRdb passed the RT-PCR reads through MiXCR, listing each CDR3 protein once. The sample contains roughly 620,000 distinct CDR3 sequences, about 10% of which appear only once. CDR1 KGHSH and CDR2 LQKENI come from the germline V gene. This CDR3 is built from 16 residues. J gave up 6 bases and V 2 bases, and 9 bases lay outside the gene matches. These records were also assigned to another study, of T cells expressing NK-cell markers. This second study says: Beta-chain TCR cDNA was generated via 5'RACE template switching with UMIs. The TCR beta repertoires originated in sorted CD3+CD56+NKG2C+, CD3+CD56+NKG2C- and CD3+CD56-NKG2C+ T cells. Alpha-beta TCR T cells were the sole sorting target in several experiments, owing to an anti-gamma-delta TCR antibody. Dominance of the CD3+CD56-NKG2C+ fraction by these clonotypes also held in a handful of donors. Unclear, still, was the HCMV specificity of the expanded NKG2C+ T cell clones.

The starting material was PBMCs from blood, obtained on the day of vaccination. This clonotype was obtained from a man over 45 who received an inactivated influenza vaccine. The chain joins TRBV18 to TRBJ2-2; 7 bases line up with TRBD1. CDR3 loop: CASSPETGSFPGELFF. In DNA, the CDR3 is TGTGCCAGCTCACCAGAGACAGGGTCGTTCCCCGGGGAGCTGTTTTTT.